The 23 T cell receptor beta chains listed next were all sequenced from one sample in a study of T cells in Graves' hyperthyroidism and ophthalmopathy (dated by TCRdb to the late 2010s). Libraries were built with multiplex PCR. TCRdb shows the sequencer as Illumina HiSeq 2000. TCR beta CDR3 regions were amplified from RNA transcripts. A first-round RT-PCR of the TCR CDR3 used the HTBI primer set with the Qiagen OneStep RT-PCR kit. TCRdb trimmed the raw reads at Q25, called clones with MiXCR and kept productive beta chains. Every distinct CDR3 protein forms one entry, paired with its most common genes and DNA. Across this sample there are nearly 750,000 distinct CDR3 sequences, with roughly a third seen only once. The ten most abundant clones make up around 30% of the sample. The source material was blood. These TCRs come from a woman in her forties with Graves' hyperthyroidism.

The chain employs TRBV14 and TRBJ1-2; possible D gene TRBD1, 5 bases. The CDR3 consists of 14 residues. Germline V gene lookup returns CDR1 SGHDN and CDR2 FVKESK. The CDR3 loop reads CARDLDWRGYGYTF. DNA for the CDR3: TGTGCTAGAGACCTCGACTGGAGGGGCTATGGCTACACCTTC.

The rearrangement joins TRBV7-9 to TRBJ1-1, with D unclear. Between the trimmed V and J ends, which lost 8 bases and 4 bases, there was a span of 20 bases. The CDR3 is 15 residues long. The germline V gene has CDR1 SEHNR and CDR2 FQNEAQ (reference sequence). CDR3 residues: CASSNSPEGSTEAFF. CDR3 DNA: TGTGCCAGCTCAAATTCCCCGGAAGGAAGCACTGAAGCTTTCTTT.

The CDR3: CASSIVRRVETGEQYF. The DNA of the CDR3 is TGTGCCAGTAGTATAGTGCGTAGGGTGGAAACCGGGGAGCAGTACTTC. The genes are TRBV19 and TRBJ2-7; D gene uncertain. The CDR3 length is 16 residues. Trimming removed 1 base at V and 7 bases at J, with 20 bases between. CDR1 LNHDA and CDR2 SQIVND come from the germline V gene (reference sequence).

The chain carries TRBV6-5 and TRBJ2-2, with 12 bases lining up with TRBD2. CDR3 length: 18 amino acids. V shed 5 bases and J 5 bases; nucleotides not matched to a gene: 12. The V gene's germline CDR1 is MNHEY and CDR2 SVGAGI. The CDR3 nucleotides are TGTGCCAGCAGTAACGGCGGGCTAGCGGGAGGGCCGACCGGGGAGCTGTTTTTT. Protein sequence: CASSNGGLAGGPTGELFF.

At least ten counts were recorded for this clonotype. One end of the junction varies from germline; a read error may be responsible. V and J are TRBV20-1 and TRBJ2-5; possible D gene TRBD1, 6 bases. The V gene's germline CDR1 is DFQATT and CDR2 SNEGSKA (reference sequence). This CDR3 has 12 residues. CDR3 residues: CSAREGHTNLNF. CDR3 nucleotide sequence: TGCAGTGCTAGAGAGGGACATACCAACTTGAACTTC.

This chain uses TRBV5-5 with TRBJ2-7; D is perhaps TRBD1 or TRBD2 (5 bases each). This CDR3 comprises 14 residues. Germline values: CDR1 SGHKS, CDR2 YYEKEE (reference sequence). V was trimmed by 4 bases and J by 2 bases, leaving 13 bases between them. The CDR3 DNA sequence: TGTGCCAGCAGCGTAGATGGGGGTCCCTACGAGCAGTACTTC. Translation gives CASSVDGGPYEQYF.

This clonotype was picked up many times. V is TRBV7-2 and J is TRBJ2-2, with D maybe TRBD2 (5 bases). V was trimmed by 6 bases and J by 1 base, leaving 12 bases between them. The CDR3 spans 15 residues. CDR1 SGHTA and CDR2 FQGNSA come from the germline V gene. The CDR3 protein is CASSPSGMNTGELFF. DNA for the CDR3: TGTGCCAGCAGTCCAAGCGGTATGAACACCGGGGAGCTGTTTTTT.

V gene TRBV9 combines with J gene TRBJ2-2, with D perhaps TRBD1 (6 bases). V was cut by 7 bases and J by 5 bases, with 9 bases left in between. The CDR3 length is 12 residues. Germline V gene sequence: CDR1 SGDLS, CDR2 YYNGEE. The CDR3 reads CASHRGTGELFF. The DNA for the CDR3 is TGTGCCAGCCATAGGGGGACCGGGGAGCTGTTTTTT.

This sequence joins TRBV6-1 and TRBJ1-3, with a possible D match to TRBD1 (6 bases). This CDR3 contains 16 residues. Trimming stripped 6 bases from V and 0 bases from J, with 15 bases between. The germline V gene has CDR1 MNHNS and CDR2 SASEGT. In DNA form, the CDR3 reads TGTGCCAGCAGCAGTGGGGGGCCGAGCTCTGGAAACACCATATATTTT. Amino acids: CASSSGGPSSGNTIYF.

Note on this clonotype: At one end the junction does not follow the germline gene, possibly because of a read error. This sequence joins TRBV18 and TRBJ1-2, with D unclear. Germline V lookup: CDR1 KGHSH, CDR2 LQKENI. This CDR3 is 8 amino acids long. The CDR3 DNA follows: TGTGCCAGCTCACCACGACATTTC. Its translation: CASSPRHF.

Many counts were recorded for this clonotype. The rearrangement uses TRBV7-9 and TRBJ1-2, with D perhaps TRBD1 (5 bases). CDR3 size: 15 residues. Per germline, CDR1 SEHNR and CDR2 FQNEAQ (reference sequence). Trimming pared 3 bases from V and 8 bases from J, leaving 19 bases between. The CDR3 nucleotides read TGTGCCAGCAGCTTCGTTGCTTCGGGACCGCAGGGCTACACCTTC. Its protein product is CASSFVASGPQGYTF.

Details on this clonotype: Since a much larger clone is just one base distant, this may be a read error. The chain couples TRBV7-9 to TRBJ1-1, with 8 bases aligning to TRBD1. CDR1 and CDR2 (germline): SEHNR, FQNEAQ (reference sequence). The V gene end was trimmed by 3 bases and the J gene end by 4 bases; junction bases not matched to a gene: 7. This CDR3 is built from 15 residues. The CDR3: CASSFTGGLSTEAFF. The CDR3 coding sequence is TGTGCCAGCAGCTTCACAGGGGGATTGAGCACTGAAGCTTTCTTT. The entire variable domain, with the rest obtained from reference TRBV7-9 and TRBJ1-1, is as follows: DTGVSQNPRHKITKRGQNVTFRCDPISEHNRLYWYRQTLGQGPEFLTYFQNEAQLEKSRLLSDRFSAERPKGSFSTLEIQRTEQGDSAMYLCASSFTGGLSTEAFFGQGTRLTVV.

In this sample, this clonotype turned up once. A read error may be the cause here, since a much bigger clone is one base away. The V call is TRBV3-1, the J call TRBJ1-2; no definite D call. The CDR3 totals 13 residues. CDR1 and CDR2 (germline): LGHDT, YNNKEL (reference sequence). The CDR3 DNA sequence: TGTGCCAGCAGCCAAGGATCGGGGAATGGCTACGCCTTC. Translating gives CASSQGSGNGYAF.

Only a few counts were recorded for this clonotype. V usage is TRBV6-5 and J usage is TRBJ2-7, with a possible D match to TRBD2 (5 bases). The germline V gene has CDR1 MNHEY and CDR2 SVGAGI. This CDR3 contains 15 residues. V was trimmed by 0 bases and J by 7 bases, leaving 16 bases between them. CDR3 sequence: CASSYSLADYNEQYF. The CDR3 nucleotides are TGTGCCAGCAGTTACTCTTTGGCAGACTACAATGAGCAGTACTTC.

The CDR3 is CASSSVGQAPDTQYF. CDR3 sequence (DNA): TGTGCCAGCAGTTCCGTGGGACAGGCCCCCGATACGCAGTATTTT. The chain carries TRBV12-3 or TRBV12-4 and TRBJ2-3, with TRBD1 matching over 8 bases. V was pared by 4 bases and J by 6 bases, with 9 bases of the junction left unmatched. The CDR3 sequence is 15 residues long.

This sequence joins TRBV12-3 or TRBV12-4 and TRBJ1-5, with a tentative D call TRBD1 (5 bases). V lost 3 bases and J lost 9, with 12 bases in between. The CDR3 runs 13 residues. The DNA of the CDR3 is TGTGCCAGCAGTTTGGCAGGGCCCTCGCCCCAGCATTTT. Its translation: CASSLAGPSPQHF.

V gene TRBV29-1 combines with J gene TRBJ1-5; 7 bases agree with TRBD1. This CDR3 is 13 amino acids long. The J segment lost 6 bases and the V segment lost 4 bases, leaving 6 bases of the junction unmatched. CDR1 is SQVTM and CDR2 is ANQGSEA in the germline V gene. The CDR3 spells CSVATGTVQPQHF. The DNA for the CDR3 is TGCAGCGTTGCAACCGGGACAGTTCAGCCCCAGCATTTT. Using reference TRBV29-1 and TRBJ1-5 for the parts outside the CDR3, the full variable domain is SAVISQKPSRDICQRGTSLTIQCQVDSQVTMMFWYRQQPGQSLTLIATANQGSEATYESGFVIDKFPISRPNLTFSTLTVSNMSPEDSSIYLCSVATGTVQPQHFGDGTRLSIL.

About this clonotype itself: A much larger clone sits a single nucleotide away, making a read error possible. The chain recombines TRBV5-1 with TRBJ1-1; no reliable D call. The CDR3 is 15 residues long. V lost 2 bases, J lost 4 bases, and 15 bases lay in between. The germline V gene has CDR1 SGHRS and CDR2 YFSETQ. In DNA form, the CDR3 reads TGCGCCAGCAGCTTCCTGGGAAACATGAGCACTGAAGCTTTCTTT. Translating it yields CASSFLGNMSTEAFF. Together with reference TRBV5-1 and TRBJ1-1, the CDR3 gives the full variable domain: KAGVTQTPRYLIKTRGQQVTLSCSPISGHRSVSWYQQTPGQGLQFLFEYFSETQRNKGNFPGRFSGRQFSNSRSEMNVSTLELGDSALYLCASSFLGNMSTEAFFGQGTRLTVV.

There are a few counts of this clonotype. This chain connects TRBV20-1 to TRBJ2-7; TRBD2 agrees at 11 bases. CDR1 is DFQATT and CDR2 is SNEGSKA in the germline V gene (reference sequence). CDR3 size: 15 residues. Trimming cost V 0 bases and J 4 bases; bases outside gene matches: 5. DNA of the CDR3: TGCAGTGCTAGAGACCGGACTAGCGGGCTTTACGAGCAGTACTTC. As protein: CSARDRTSGLYEQYF.

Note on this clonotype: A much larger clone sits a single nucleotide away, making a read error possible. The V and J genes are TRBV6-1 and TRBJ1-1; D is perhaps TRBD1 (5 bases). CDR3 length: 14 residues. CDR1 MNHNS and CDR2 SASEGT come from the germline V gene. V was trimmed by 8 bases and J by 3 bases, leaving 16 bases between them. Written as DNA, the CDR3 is TGTGCCAGCGGGGCCGCGGATAGGGACACTGAAGCTTTCTTT. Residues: CASGAADRDTEAFF.

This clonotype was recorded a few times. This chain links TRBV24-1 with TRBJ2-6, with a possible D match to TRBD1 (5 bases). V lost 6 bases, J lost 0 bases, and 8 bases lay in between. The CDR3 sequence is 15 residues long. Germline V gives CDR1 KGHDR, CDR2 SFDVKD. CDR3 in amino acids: CATSSGFSGANVLTF. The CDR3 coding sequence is TGTGCCACCAGTTCAGGGTTCTCTGGGGCCAACGTCCTGACTTTC.

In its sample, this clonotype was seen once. In DNA, the CDR3 is TGTGGCTCGTCCCGCCAAAGGCAGACAGGGAACAATCAGCCCCAGCATTTT. It codes for CGSSRQRQTGNNQPQHF. The rearrangement uses TRBV6-6 and TRBJ1-5; 7 positions agree with TRBD1. Germline loops: CDR1 MNHNY, CDR2 SVGAGI (reference sequence). This CDR3 contains 17 residues.

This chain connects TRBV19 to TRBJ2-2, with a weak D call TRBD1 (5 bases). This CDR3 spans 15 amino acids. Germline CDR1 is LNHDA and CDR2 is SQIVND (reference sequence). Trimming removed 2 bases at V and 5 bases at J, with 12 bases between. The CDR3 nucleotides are TGTGCCAGTAGTATACTTCAGGGTCGAACCGGGGAGCTGTTTTTT. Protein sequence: CASSILQGRTGELFF.